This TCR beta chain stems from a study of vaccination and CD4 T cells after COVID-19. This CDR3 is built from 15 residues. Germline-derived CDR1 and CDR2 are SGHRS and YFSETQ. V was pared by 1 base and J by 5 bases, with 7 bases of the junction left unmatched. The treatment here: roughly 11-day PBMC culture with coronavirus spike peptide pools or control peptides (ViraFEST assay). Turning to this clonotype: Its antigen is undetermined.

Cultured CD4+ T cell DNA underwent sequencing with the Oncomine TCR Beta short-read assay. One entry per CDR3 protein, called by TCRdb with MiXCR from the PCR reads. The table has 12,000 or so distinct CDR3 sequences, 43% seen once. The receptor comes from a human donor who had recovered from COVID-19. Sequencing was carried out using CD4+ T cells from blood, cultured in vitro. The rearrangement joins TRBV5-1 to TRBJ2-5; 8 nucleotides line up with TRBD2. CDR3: CASSLSRGGRETQYF. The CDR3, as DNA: TGCGCCAGCAGCTTGAGTCGGGGGGGCCGGGAGACCCAGTACTTC.